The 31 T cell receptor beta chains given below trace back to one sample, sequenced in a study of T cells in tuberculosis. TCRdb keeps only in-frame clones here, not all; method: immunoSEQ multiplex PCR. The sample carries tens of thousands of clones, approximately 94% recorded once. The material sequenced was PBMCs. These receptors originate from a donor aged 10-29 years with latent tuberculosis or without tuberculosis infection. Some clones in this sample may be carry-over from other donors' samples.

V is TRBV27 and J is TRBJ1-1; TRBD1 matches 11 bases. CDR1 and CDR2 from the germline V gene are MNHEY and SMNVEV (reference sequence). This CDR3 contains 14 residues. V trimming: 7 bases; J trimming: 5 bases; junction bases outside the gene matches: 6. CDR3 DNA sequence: TGTGCCAGCACCCCAGGGACAGGGGGTACTGAAGCTTTCTTT. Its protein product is CASTPGTGGTEAFF.

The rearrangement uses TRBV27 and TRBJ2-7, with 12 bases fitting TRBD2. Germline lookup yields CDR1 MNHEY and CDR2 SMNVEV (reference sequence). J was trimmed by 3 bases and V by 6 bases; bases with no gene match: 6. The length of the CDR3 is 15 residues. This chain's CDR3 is CASRLTSGSIYEQYF. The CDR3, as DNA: TGTGCCAGCAGATTGACTAGCGGGAGCATCTACGAGCAGTACTTC.

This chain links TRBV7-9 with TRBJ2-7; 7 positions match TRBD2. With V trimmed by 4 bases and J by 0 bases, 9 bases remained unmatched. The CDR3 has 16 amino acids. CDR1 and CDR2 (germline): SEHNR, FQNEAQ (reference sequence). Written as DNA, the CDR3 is TGTGCCAGCAGCTCCAGCGGGGCCAGGCCCTCCTACGAGCAGTACTTC. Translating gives CASSSSGARPSYEQYF.

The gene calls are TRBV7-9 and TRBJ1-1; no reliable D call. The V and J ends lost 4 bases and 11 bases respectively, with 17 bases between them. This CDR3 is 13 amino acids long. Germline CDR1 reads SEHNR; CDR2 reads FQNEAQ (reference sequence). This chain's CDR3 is CASSSAVEGRAFF. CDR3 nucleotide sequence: TGTGCCAGCAGCTCCGCGGTTGAAGGAAGGGCTTTCTTT.

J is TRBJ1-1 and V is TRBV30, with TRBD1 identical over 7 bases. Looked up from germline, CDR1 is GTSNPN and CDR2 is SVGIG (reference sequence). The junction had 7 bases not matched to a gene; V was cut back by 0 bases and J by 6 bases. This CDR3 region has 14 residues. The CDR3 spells CAWSVRRGQPEAFF. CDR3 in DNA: TGTGCCTGGAGTGTACGAAGGGGGCAGCCTGAAGCTTTCTTT.

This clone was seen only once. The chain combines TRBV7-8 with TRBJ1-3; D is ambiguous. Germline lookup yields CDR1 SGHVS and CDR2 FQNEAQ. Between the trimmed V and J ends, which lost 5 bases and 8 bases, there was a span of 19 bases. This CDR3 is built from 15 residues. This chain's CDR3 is CASSPRRTTEDTIYF. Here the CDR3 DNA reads TGTGCCAGCAGCCCCCGGCGTACCACCGAGGACACCATATATTTT.

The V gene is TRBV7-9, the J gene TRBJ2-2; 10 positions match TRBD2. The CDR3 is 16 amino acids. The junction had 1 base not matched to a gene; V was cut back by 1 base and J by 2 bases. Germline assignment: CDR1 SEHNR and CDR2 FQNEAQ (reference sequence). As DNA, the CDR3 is TGTGCCAGCAGCTTAGGGACTAGCGGCAACACCGGGGAGCTGTTTTTT. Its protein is CASSLGTSGNTGELFF.

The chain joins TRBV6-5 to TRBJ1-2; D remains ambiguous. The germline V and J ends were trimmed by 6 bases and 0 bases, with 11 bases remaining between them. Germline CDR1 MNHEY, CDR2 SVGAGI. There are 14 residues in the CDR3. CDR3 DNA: TGTGCCAGCAGCCTACAGCCAACTAACTATGGCTACACCTTC. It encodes CASSLQPTNYGYTF.

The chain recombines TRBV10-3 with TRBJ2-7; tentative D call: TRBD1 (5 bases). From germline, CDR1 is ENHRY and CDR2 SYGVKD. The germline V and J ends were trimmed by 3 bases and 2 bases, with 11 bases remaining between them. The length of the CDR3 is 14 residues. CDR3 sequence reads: CAISELGPAYEQYF. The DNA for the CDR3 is TGTGCCATCAGTGAATTGGGGCCCGCCTACGAGCAGTACTTC.

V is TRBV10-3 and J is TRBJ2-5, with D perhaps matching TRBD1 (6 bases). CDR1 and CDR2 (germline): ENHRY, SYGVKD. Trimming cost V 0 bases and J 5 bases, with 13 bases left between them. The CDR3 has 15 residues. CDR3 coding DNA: TGTGCCATCAGTGAGTCCACAGGGAATCGGGAGACCCAGTACTTC. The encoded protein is CAISESTGNRETQYF.

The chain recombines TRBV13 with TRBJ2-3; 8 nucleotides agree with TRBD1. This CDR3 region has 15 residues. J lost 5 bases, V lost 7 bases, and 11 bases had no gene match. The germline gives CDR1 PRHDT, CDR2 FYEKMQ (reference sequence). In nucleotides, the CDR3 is TGTGCCAGCACCATATGGGGCAGGGGGCAAGATACGCAGTATTTT. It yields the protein CASTIWGRGQDTQYF.

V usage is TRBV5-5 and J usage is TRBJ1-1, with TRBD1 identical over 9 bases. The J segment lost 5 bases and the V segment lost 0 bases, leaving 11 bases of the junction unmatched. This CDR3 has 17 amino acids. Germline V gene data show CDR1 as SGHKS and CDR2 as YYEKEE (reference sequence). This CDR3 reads CASSLGPQGARGTEAFF. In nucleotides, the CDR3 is TGTGCCAGCAGCTTGGGACCACAGGGGGCACGGGGAACTGAAGCTTTCTTT.

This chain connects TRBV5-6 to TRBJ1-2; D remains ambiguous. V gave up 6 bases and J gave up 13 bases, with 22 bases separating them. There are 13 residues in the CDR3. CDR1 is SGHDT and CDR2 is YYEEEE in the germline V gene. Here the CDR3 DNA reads TGTGCCAGCACACCTGCTTCCCAGGTTTTAATCACCTTC. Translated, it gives CASTPASQVLITF. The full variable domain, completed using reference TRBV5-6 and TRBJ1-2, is DAGVTQSPTHLIKTRGQQVTLRCSPKSGHDTVSWYQQALGQGPQFIFQYYEEEERQRGNFPDRFSGHQFPNYSSELNVNALLLGDSALYLCASTPASQVLITFGSGTRLTVV.

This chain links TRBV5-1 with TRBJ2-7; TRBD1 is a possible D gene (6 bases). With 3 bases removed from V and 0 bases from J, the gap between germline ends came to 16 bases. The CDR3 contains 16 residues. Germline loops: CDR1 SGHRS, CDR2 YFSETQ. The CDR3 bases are TGCGCCAGCAGCTCTCAGGGGTTCCAAGGCTCCTACGAGCAGTACTTC. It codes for CASSSQGFQGSYEQYF.

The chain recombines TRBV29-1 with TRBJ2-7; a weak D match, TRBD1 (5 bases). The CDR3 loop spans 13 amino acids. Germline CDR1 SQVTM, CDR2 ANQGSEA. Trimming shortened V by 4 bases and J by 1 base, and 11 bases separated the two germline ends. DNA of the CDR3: TGCAGCGTTGTAGGGGCAGAATCCTACGAGCAGTACTTC. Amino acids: CSVVGAESYEQYF.

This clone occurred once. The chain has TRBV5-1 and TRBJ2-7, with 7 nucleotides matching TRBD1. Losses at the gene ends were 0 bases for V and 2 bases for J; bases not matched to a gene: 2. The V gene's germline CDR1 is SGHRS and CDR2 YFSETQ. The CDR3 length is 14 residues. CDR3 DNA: TGCGCCAGCAGCTTGGACAGGGGTGCCTACGAGCAGTACTTC. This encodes CASSLDRGAYEQYF.

The CDR3 region is CASSTGQGAGLAQHF. In DNA form, the CDR3 reads TGTGCCAGTAGTACGGGACAGGGGGCGGGCCTGGCCCAGCATTTT. The chain uses TRBV19 and TRBJ1-5, with 12 positions matching TRBD1. The germline CDR1 and CDR2 sequences are LNHDA and SQIVND (reference sequence). The CDR3 length is 15 residues. V trimming: 4 bases; J trimming: 11 bases; junction bases outside the gene matches: 9.

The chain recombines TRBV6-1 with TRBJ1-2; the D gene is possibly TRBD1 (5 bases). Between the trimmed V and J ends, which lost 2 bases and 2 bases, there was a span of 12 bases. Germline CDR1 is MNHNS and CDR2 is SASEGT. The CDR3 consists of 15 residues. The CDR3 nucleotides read TGTGCCAGCAGTGAATGGTGGGGCGAGAACTATGGCTACACCTTC. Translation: CASSEWWGENYGYTF.

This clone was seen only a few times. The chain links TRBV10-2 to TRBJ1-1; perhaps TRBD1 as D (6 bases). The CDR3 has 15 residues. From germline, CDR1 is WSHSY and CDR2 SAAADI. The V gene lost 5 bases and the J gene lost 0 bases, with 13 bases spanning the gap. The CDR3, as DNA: TGCGCCAGCAGTTTAAATGGGGACATGAACACTGAAGCTTTCTTT. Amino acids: CASSLNGDMNTEAFF.

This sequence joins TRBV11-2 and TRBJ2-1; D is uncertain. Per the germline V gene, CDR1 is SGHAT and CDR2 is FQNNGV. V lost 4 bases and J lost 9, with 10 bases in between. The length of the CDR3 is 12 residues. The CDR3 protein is CASSSFWSEQFF. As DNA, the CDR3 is TGTGCCAGCAGCTCCTTTTGGAGTGAGCAGTTCTTC.

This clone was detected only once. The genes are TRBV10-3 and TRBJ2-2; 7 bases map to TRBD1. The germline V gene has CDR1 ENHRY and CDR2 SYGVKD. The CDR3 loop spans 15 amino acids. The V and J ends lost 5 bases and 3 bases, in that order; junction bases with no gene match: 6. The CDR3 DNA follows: TGTGCCATCAGTAACGGGGACAGTTACACCGGGGAGCTGTTTTTT. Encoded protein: CAISNGDSYTGELFF.

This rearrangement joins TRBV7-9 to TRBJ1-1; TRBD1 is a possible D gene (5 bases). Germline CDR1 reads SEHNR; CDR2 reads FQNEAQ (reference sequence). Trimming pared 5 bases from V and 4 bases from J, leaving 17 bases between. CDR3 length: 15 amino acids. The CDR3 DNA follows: TGTGCCAGCAGCCTCCCGAGTGGCGGGGGCACTGAAGCTTTCTTT. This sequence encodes CASSLPSGGGTEAFF.

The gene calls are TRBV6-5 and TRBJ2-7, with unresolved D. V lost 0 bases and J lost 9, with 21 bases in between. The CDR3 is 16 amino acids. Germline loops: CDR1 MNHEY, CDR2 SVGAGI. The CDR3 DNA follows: TGTGCCAGCAGTTACTCCTATTCCGGGTTTGTGGAGTCGCAGTACTTC. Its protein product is CASSYSYSGFVESQYF.

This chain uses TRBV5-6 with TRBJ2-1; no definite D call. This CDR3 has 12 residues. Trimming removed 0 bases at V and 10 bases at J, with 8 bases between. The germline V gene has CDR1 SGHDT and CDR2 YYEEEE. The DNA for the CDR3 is TGTGCCAGCAGCTTGGCCCAGTTCGAGCAGTTCTTC. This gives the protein CASSLAQFEQFF.

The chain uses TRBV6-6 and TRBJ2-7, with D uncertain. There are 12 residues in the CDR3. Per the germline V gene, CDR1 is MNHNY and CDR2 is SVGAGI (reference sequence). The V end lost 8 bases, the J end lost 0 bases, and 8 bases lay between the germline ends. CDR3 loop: CASGSLSYEQYF. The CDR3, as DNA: TGTGCCAGCGGCAGTCTCTCCTACGAGCAGTACTTC.

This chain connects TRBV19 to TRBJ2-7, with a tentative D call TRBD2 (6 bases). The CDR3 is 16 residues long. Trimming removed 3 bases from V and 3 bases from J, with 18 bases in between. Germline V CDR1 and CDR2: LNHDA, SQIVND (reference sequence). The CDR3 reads CASSIRAGSGYYEQYF. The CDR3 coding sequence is TGTGCCAGTAGTATTCGGGCCGGGAGCGGATACTACGAGCAGTACTTC.

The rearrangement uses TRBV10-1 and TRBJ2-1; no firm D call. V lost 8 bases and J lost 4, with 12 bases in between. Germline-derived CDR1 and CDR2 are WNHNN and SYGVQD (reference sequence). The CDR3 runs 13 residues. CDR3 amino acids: CASASIYYNEQFF. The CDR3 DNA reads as TGCGCCAGCGCGTCAATATATTACAATGAGCAGTTCTTC.

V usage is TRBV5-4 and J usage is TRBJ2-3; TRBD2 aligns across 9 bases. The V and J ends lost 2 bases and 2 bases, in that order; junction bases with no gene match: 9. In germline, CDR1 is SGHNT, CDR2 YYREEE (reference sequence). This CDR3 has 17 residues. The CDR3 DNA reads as TGTGCCAGCAGCTTCCCCCTGGCGGGAGGGCCCACAGATACGCAGTATTTT. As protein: CASSFPLAGGPTDTQYF.

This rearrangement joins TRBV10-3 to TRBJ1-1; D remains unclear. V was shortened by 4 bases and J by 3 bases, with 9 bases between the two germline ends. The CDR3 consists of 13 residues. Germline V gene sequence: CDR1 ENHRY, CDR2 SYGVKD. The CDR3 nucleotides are TGTGCCATCAGTGTAGAGGAGGACACTGAAGCTTTCTTT. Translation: CAISVEEDTEAFF.

This CDR3 reads CASSPRTLSYEQYF. The CDR3 nucleotides are TGTGCCAGCAGCCCCCGAACTCTCTCCTACGAGCAGTACTTC. The chain couples TRBV7-9 to TRBJ2-7; D gene uncertain. The CDR3 loop spans 14 amino acids. CDR1 is SEHNR, CDR2 FQNEAQ, per germline (reference sequence). V dropped 5 bases and J dropped 0 bases, with 11 bases sitting between them.

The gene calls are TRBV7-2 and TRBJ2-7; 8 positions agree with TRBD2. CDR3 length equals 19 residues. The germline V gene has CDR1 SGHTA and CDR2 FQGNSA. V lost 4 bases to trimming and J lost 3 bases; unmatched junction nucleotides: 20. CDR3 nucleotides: TGTGCCAGCAGCTCCCCGCGCAGTCTTCCGGGAGGGTCTCTCTACGAGCAGTACTTC. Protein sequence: CASSSPRSLPGGSLYEQYF. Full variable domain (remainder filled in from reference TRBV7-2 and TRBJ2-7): GAGVSQSPSNKVTEKGKDVELRCDPISGHTALYWYRQSLGQGLEFLIYFQGNSAPDKSGLPSDRFSAERTGGSVSTLTIQRTQQEDSAVYLCASSSPRSLPGGSLYEQYFGPGTRLTVT.